These 5 T cell receptor beta chains originate from one sample sequenced in a study of regulatory T cells in long-lasting Graves disease. Time point reported: persistent/refractory GD, antithyroid drugs over 5 years with positive TRAb. PBMC RNA served as the TCR library source. Library construction for TCR beta used iRepertoire HTBI primers and Arm-PCR of CDR3 regions. Using its own MiXCR run on the multiplex PCR reads, TCRdb lists one record per CDR3 protein. Here the sample spans around 460,000 distinct CDR3 sequences, under 25% being singletons. The sample here was peripheral blood mononuclear cells (PBMCs), taken when the disease was refractory, from a patient treated with antithyroid drugs. The receptors here all came from a female donor with Graves disease.

The V and J genes are TRBV27 and TRBJ2-6; TRBD1 matches 7 bases. The CDR3 extends over 15 amino acids. Losses at the gene ends were 6 bases for V and 1 base for J; bases not matched to a gene: 3. Germline V gene data show CDR1 as MNHEY and CDR2 as SMNVEV (reference sequence). The CDR3 protein is CASRTGTSGANVLTF. In DNA form, the CDR3 reads TGTGCCAGCAGGACAGGGACATCTGGGGCCAACGTCCTGACTTTC. Full variable domain (outside the CDR3, taken from reference TRBV27 and TRBJ2-6): EAQVTQNPRYLITVTGKKLTVTCSQNMNHEYMSWYRQDPGLGLRQIYYSMNVEVTDKGDVPEGYKVSRKEKRNFPLILESPSPNQTSLYFCASRTGTSGANVLTFGAGSRLTVL.

V and J are TRBV7-6 and TRBJ1-2, with D unclear. This CDR3 has 12 amino acids. V lost 5 bases and J lost 7, with 11 bases in between. CDR1 and CDR2 (germline): SGHVS, FNYEAQ. CDR3 residues: CASSTPWSGYTF. The CDR3 DNA follows: TGTGCCAGCAGCACCCCCTGGAGTGGCTACACCTTC.

There are many counts of this clonotype. This sequence joins TRBV12-5 and TRBJ2-5; TRBD2 might be the D (5 bases). From germline, CDR1 is LGHNT and CDR2 FRNRAP. Trimming took off 5 bases at V and 1 base at J, with 11 bases between the two ends. The length of the CDR3 is 14 residues. As DNA, the CDR3 is TGTGCTAGTGGTAGCGGACGGTTCCAAGAGACCCAGTACTTC. As protein: CASGSGRFQETQYF.

This clonotype was counted many times. A much larger clone differs from this one at a single base, so this may be a read error. The gene calls are TRBV12-3 or TRBV12-4 and TRBJ1-1; D gene uncertain. The CDR3 covers 12 residues. V lost 3 bases to trimming and J lost 1 base, with 3 bases between them. The CDR3 DNA is TGTGCCAGCAGTTTTTGGAACACTGAAGCTTTCTTT. The encoded protein is CASSFWNTEAFF.

The V and J genes are TRBV4-3 and TRBJ2-7, with D uncertain. This CDR3 comprises 15 residues. CDR1 and CDR2 from the germline V gene are LGHNA and YSLEER. V dropped 0 bases and J dropped 0 bases, with 9 bases sitting between them. CDR3 amino acids: CASSQDGKSSYEQYF. The CDR3 bases are TGCGCCAGCAGCCAAGATGGAAAGAGCTCCTACGAGCAGTACTTC.